This entry concerns a single TCR beta chain. It lacks a known antigen. No much larger clonotype is one base removed from it; base qualities were not supplied. Deletion took 1 base off V and 6 bases off J, with a span of 10 bases between the germline ends. The CDR3 runs 14 amino acids, cysteine and phenylalanine included. Only the CDR3 portion is preserved as DNA: 42 bases, with reading frame beginning at the first base. Sequences MGHRA (CDR1) and YSYEKL (CDR2) are obtained from the germline V gene. The sample belongs to a study of robustness of blood B and T cell sequencing (dated by TCRdb to 2016 to 2019). Turning to the overall study: The study was designed to determine how much peripheral blood is required to reliably characterize an individual's TCRbeta and IgG repertoires. In each of the nine to eleven independently drawn blood samples, TCRbeta and IgG repertoires were quantified. As technical replicates, two replicate TCRbeta cDNA libraries were prepared from one shared RNA pool derived from a single 10 ml draw.

mRNA, which captures expressed receptors, was used instead of genomic DNA for quantification of TCRbeta repertoires. Without cell sorting, buffy coat leukocytes were collected into Trizol, and RNA was extracted using the Direct-zol RNA MiniPrep Plus kit. To separate plasma, buffy coat and red blood cells, the EDTA blood tubes were centrifuged right away at 4 degrees C. What the research found in general, with its limitations: A full plateau was not reached by TCRbeta rarefaction curves, suggesting under-sequencing or many low-abundance clonotypes. No improvement in the overlap of rare TCRbeta clonotypes was observed when tubes were pooled, implying that much larger blood volumes would be needed for rare TCRbeta clonotypes to be captured. The 1,000 most abundant TCRbeta clonotypes from the pooled draws were found in every single 10 ml sample. Between the technical replicate libraries, over 85% of the top 10,000 TCRbeta clonotypes in one library were also present in the other library. When 3 or 4 tubes (roughly 26-40 ml blood) were combined, saturation was approached in coverage of the top 10,000 TCRbeta clonotypes. Immediate fractionation was required for EDTA tubes, so the use of EDTA tubes in multi-site collections was limited. One pair of TCRbeta libraries showed evidence of cross-contamination, likely from batch processing; the shared UMI-sequence pairs were removed.

Library method: PCR. TCRdb records Illumina MiSeq as the sequencer. cDNA was made using SMARTScribe reverse transcriptase and a 5' template-switch oligo that added a universal priming site. The template-switch oligo carried a 12-nucleotide random unique molecular identifier (UMI) that tagged each cDNA molecule. Chain-specific reverse primers targeted TCRbeta transcripts during reverse transcription. Uracil DNA glycosylase treatment was used to remove residual template-switch adapters, and a Qiagen MinElute kit was used to purify the cDNA. For the first PCR, KAPA HiFi HotStart ReadyMix was used for 20 to 25 cycles, with amplification split across four 50 ul reactions containing step-out primers. First-round PCR products were gel-purified before further amplification. Illumina Nextera adapters were added in a second 8-cycle PCR, after which libraries were purified and pooled. For each TCRbeta molecule, the UMI barcode was captured by a 50-nucleotide 5' read. The source study handled its data this way. Using the MIGEC toolkit, reads were grouped by UMI into consensus reads. Final reads were produced by merging forward and reverse consensus reads with PEAR. Identical UMI-sequence pairs found in more than one library were treated as cross-sample contamination and removed by a custom decontamination script. MIGMAP, a wrapper around IgBLAST, was used for V(D)J assignment and CDR3 extraction. TCR clonotypes were defined by identical V gene, J gene and CDR3 amino acid sequence, and CDR1 and CDR2 were left unsequenced. The public reads were reanalyzed by TCRdb: fastp trimming at Q25, MiXCR alignment, in-frame beta chains only. Duplicate CDR3 protein sequences are folded into a single record with the most common DNA and genes. TCRdb's processing, not the authors', yielded these V and J calls. Present in this sample are thousands of distinct CDR3 sequences, more than 50% of which were seen just once. The ten largest make up roughly a quarter of the sample.

The TCR comes from a human donor in good health. The chain employs TRBV4-1 and TRBJ1-5, with the D gene not confidently named. Sequencing was done on a sample of peripheral blood. This receptor carries the CDR3 CASSQGQGPQPQHF. The DNA sequence follows: TGCGCCAGCAGCCAAGGACAAGGTCCTCAGCCCCAGCATTTT.